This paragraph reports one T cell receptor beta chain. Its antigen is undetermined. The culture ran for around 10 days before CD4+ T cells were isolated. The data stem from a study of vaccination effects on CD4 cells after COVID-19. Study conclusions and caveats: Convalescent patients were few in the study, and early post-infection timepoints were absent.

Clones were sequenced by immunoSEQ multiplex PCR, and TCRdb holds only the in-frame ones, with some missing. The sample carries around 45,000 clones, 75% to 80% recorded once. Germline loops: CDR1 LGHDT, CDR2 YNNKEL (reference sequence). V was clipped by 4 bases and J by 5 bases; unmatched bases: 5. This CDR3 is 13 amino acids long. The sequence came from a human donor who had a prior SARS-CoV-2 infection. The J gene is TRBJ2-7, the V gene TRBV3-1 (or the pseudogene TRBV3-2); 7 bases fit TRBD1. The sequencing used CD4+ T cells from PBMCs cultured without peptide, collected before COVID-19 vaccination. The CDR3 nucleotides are TGTGCCAGCAGCCTCAGGGGGTGGGACGAGCAGTACTTC. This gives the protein CASSLRGWDEQYF.